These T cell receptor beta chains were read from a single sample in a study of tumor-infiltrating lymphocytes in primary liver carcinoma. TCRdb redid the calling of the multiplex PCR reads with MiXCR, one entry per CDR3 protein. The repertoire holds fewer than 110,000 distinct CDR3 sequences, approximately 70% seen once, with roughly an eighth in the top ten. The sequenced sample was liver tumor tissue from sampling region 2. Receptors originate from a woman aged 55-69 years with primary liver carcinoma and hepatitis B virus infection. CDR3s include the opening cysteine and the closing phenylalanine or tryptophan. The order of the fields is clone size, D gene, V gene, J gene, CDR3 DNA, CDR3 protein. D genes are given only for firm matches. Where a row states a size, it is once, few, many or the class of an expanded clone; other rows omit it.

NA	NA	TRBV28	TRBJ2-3	TGTGCCAGCAGTTTAAATGCGGATACGCAGTATTTT	CASSLNADTQYF
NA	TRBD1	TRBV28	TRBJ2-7	TGTGCCAGCAGTGTGCCCGGGACAGACGAGCAGTGTTTC	CASSVPGTDEQCF
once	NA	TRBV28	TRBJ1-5	TGTGCCACCAGTTCCACGGGACCCATCCGACATTTT	CATSSTGPIRHF
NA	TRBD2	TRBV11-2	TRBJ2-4	TGTGCCAGCAGCTCAGCGGGACCGAAAAGCATTCAGTACTTC	CASSSAGPKSIQYF
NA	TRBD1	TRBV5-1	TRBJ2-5	TGCGCCAGTAAGCAGGGGGCGGAAGAGATCCAGTACTTC	CASKQGAEEIQYF
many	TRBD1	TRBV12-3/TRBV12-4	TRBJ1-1	TGTGCCAGCAGTCGAGGACAGGGCCGTGAAGCTTTCTTT	CASSRGQGREAFF
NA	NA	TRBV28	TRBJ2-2	TGTGCCAGCAGTTTAGATGGCACCGGGGAGCTGTTTTTT	CASSLDGTGELFF
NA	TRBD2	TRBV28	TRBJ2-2	TGTGCCAGCAGGACCCTTTTCGGGGGAGGGCGTGTCACCGGGGAGTTGTTTTTT	CASRTLFGGGRVTGELFF
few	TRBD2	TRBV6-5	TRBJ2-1	TGTGCCAGCAGTTCACTAGCGGCAGAAATGATTGAGCAGTTCTTC	CASSSLAAEMIEQFF
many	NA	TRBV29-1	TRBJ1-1	TGCAGCTTCAGCCGGGAGGTTGAAGCTTTCTTT	CSFSREVEAFF
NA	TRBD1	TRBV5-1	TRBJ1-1	TGCGCCAACAGCTTGGGACAGGGATACACCGAAGCTTTCTTT	CANSLGQGYTEAFF
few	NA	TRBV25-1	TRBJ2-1	TGTGCCAGCAGTGAGGCAGGGCCCCACTCCTACAATGAGCAGTTCTTC	CASSEAGPHSYNEQFF
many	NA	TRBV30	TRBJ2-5	TGTGCCTGGAGCCCCAGGCGGGGGCTGGGAGAGACCCAGTACTTC	CAWSPRRGLGETQYF
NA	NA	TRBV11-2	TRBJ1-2	TGTGCCATCAGCTCTCAAATGGGAGATAGGGGCTACACCTTC	CAISSQMGDRGYTF
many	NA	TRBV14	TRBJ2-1	TGTGCCAGCAGCAGAGGGGGACCGCCGCAAAATGAGCAGTTCTTC	CASSRGGPPQNEQFF
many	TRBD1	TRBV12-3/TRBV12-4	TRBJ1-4	TGTGCCAGCAGTTTAAGACAGGGTTATGAAAAACTGTTTTTT	CASSLRQGYEKLFF
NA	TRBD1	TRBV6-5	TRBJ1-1	TGTGCCAGCGCTTGGACAGGGGATACTGAAGCTTTCTTT	CASAWTGDTEAFF
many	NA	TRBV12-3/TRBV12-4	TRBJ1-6	TGTGCCAGCAGTTTTCGACCTAATTCACCCCTCCACTTT	CASSFRPNSPLHF
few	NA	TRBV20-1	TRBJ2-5	TGCAGTGCTAGGATGGGGGGCGTGGAGACCCAGTACTTC	CSARMGGVETQYF
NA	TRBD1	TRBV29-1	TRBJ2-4	TGCAGCGTGATCAGCGGGACAGGGGGCGTTCAGTACTTC	CSVISGTGGVQYF
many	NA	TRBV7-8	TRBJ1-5	TGTGCCAGCAGCTCCAGAGACGGGAATCAGCCCCAGCATTTT	CASSSRDGNQPQHF
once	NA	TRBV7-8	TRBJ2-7	TGTGCCAGCAGCTCCCGTGGCGGTGCCTTTGAGCAGTACTTC	CASSSRGGAFEQYF
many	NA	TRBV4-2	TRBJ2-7	TGTGCCAGCAGCCTACTACCTAGGAGCTCCTACGAGCAGTACTTC	CASSLLPRSSYEQYF
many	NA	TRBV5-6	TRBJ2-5	TGTGCCAGCAGGAGGGACCCCAGGGAGACCCAGTACTTC	CASRRDPRETQYF
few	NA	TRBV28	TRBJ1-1	TGTGCCGCCCAGGGAGACACTGAAGCTTTCTTT	CAAQGDTEAFF
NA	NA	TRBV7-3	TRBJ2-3	TGTGCCAGCAGCATCCAGGGATCCGGCACAGATACGCAGTGTTTT	CASSIQGSGTDTQCF
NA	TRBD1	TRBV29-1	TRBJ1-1	TGCAGCGTGACCTACAGGGGACGATGGACTGAAGCTTTCTTT	CSVTYRGRWTEAFF
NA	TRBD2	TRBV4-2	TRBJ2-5	TGTGCCAGCAGCCAAGATTTAACTAGCGTGAGTGAGACCAAGTACTTC	CASSQDLTSVSETKYF
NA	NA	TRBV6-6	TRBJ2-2	TGTGGCAGCCAGGTCAGGGGCGAGGCGGTCGGGGAGCTGTTTTTT	CGSQVRGEAVGELFF
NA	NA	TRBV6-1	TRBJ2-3	TGTGCCACCAGTCTGTTAGGGGATACGCAGTATTTT	CATSLLGDTQYF
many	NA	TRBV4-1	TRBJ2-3	TGCGCCAGCAGCCAAGAGGTCCGGCAGACCACGCGGGATACGCAGTATTTT	CASSQEVRQTTRDTQYF
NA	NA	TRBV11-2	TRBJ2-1	TGTGCCAGCAATTTGTTCTTCCAATACAATGAGCAGTTCTTC	CASNLFFQYNEQFF
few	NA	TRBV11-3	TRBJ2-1	TGTGCCAGCAGCTTAGGGACTGGAGGGAAGCTTGAGCAGTTCTTC	CASSLGTGGKLEQFF
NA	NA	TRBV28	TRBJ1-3	TGTGCCAGCAGTACCCCCGGAGGGCGACGTGGAAACACCTTATATTTT	CASSTPGGRRGNTLYF
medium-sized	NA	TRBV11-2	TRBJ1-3	TGTGCCAGCAGCTTAGTGCCCGTGAGGGGGAGCTCTGGAAACACCATATATTTT	CASSLVPVRGSSGNTIYF
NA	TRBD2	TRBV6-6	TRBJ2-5	TGTGCCAGCAGCAGAGCGGGATGGCCGGGTGAGACCCAGTACTTC	CASSRAGWPGETQYF
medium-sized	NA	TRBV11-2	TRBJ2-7	TGTGCCAGCAGCTTCGGTCGGGGCTACGAGCAGTACTTC	CASSFGRGYEQYF
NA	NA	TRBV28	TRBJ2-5	TGTGCCAGCACGGGAGCGACGAATGCCATCATGGAGACCCAGTACTTC	CASTGATNAIMETQYF
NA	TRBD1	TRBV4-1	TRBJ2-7	TGCGCCAGCAGCCGAGGGGCCGGACAGGGAGGCTACGAACAGTACTTC	CASSRGAGQGGYEQYF
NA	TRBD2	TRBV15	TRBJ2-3	TGTGCCACCAGCAGAGCAGCGGGAGGGCCGCCAGATACGCAGTATTTT	CATSRAAGGPPDTQYF
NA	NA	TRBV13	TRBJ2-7	TGTGCCAGCAGCTTATGGACTATCAACGAGCAATACTTC	CASSLWTINEQYF
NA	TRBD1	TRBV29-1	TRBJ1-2	TGTAGCGTTGAAAGAGGGGGCGAAAGAGCCTACACCTTC	CSVERGGERAYTF
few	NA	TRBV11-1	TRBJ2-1	TGTGCCAGCAGCCTCGGCACTGATAATGAGCAATTCTTC	CASSLGTDNEQFF
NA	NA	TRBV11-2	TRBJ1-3	TGTGCCGGCAGTTCACGGGACGGAGGAAACACCATATATTTT	CAGSSRDGGNTIYF
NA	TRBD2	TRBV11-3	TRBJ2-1	TGTGACAGTAGCTTAGGTCGGGGGGAGTGGGATGTCGATGAGCAGTTCTTC	CDSSLGRGEWDVDEQFF
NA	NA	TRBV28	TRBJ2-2	TGTGCCAGCAGTTGGTATCTAGCGATGATCATCGGGGAGCTGTTTTTT	CASSWYLAMIIGELFF
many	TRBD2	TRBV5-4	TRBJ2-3	TGTGCCAGCAGCTTGAGGCGACTAGCGGGGGTGGATACGCAGTATTTT	CASSLRRLAGVDTQYF
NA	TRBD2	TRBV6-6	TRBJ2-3	TGTGCCAGCATCCCAGCGGGACCGCTCACAGATACACAGTATTTT	CASIPAGPLTDTQYF
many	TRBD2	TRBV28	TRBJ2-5	TGTGCCAGCAGTTCTTATTCGGGGGGGTCGGGGGAGACCCAGTACTTC	CASSSYSGGSGETQYF
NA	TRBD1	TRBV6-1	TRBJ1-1	TGTCCCAGCAGTTACAGGGGGAGCACTGAAGCTTTCTTT	CPSSYRGSTEAFF
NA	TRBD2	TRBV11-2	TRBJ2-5	TGTGCCAGCAGATCACCCACTAGCGGGAGTTGGGAGACCCAGTACTTC	CASRSPTSGSWETQYF
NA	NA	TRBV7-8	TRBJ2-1	TGTGTCAGCAGCTTAAGGATCGGGAGCTCCTACATTGAGCAGTTCTTC	CVSSLRIGSSYIEQFF
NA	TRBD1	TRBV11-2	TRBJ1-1	TGTACCAGCAACTTAGAGTCAGGGGGTGAAACTTTCTTT	CTSNLESGGETFF
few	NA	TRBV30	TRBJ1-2	TGTGCCTGGAGGGGGCCCCGTGGAGGGACCTATGGCCACACCTTC	CAWRGPRGGTYGHTF
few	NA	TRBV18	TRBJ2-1	TGTGCCAGCTCACCACACCAAAACAATGAGCAGTTCTTC	CASSPHQNNEQFF
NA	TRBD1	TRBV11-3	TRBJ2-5	TGTGCCAGCAGCTTAGGAACCCAGGGGGCCCCTTGGACCCAATACTTC	CASSLGTQGAPWTQYF
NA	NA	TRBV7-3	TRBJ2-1	TGTGCCAGCAGCTTAAGGCTTGTGGGCAATGAGCAGTTCTTC	CASSLRLVGNEQFF
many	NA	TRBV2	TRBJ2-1	TGTGCCAGCACGCGGGACACTCTCAATGAGCAGTTCTTC	CASTRDTLNEQFF
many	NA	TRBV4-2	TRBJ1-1	TGTGCCAGCAGCCAAGGGGGGCAGGGGATGAACACTGAAGCTTTCTTT	CASSQGGQGMNTEAFF